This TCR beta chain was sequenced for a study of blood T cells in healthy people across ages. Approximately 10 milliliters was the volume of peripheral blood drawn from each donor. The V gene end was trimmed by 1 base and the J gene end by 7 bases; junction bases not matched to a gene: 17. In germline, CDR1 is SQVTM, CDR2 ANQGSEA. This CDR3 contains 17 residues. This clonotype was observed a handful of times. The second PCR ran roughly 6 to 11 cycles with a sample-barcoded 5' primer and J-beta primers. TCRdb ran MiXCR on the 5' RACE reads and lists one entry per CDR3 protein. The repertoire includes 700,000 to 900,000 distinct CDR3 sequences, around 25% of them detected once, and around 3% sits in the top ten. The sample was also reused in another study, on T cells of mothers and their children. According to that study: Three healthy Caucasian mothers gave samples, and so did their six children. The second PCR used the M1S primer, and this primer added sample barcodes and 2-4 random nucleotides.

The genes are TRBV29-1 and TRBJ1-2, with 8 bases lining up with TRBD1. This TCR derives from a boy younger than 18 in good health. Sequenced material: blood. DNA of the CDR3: TGCAGCGTTGAAGGAGGTGGGGACAGGTTTTATTTAAGTGGCTACACCTTC. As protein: CSVEGGGDRFYLSGYTF.